Listed below are T cell receptor beta chains from one sample, sequenced in a study of OX40 agonist ivuxolimab in advanced cancers. TCRdb's copy holds only in-frame clones and misses some; the assay was immunoSEQ multiplex PCR. Found here are around 10,000 clones, around 85% of them singletons; the top ten hold about 13%. Sequencing was performed on CD4+ or CD8+ T cells sorted from blood, taken in a trial of the OX40 agonist ivuxolimab. The receptors derive from an adult with an advanced solid tumor such as melanoma, head and neck, liver or kidney cancer. Both conserved end residues are part of each CDR3. A D gene is named only where the DNA matches it firmly. Some rows mark clone size as missing; the rest say once, few, many or name a class of expanded clone.

J	D	V	size	DNA	CDR3
TRBJ2-1	.	TRBV7-6	.	TGTGCCAGCAGCTTACGGGGCAATGAGCAGTTCTTC	CASSLRGNEQFF
TRBJ1-1	.	TRBV19	.	TGTGCCAGTAATGCAGGGAGGGGAACTGAAGCTTTCTTT	CASNAGRGTEAFF
TRBJ2-7	TRBD1	TRBV15	once	TGTGCCACCAGCAGAGATACAGGGGGGATCTCCTACGAGCAGTACTTC	CATSRDTGGISYEQYF
TRBJ2-3	.	TRBV6-1	.	TGTGCCAGCAGTGACGGGACAGATACGCAGTATTTT	CASSDGTDTQYF
TRBJ1-5	.	TRBV6-1	few	TGTGCCAGCAGTGAAGAATTGGTGTCGGTCAATCAGCCCCAGCATTTT	CASSEELVSVNQPQHF
TRBJ2-1	TRBD2	TRBV19	.	TGTGCCAGTAGTATGTATAGCGGGGGGGACAATGAGCAGTTCTTC	CASSMYSGGDNEQFF
TRBJ1-4	TRBD1	TRBV5-1	.	TGCGCCAGCAGCTTGGCGGAGACAGGGTGGACTAATGAAAAACTGTTTTTT	CASSLAETGWTNEKLFF
TRBJ1-1	.	TRBV5-4	.	TGTGCCAGCAGCTTGGCTGTAGAGATGAACACTGAAGCTTTCTTT	CASSLAVEMNTEAFF
TRBJ2-7	TRBD1	TRBV28	.	TGTGCCAGCAGTTTACCCAGGGGGCGGCCCCTCTCCTACGAGCAGTACTTC	CASSLPRGRPLSYEQYF
TRBJ2-1	TRBD2	TRBV7-9	.	TGTGCCAGCAGCTCCCCGCGCGGGACTAGCGGGGGTCCTTACAATGAGCAGTTCTTC	CASSSPRGTSGGPYNEQFF
TRBJ1-5	TRBD1	TRBV5-1	few	TGCGCCAACAAATTCCCGGGACAGGGATACCCGCCCCAGCATTTT	CANKFPGQGYPPQHF
TRBJ1-1	.	TRBV10-1	.	TGCGCCAGCAGTGAGCCGGGGGACCCCGCTGAAGCTTTCTTT	CASSEPGDPAEAFF
TRBJ2-5	.	TRBV11-2	once	TGTGCCAGCAGGGGATGGACGGGACAAGAGACCCAGTACTTC	CASRGWTGQETQYF
TRBJ2-1	.	TRBV11-2	once	TGTGCCAGCAGCCCAGTATGGGGCAATGAGCAGTTCTTC	CASSPVWGNEQFF
TRBJ1-2	.	TRBV10-3	.	TGTGCCATCAGTTGGCCCGCAGACGGCAGTTCTAACTATGGCTACACCTTC	CAISWPADGSSNYGYTF
TRBJ1-1	.	TRBV19	.	TGTGCCAGTAGTATAGATGGAAACTTGAACACTGAAGCTTTCTTT	CASSIDGNLNTEAFF
TRBJ2-7	.	TRBV4-1	once	TGCGCCAGCAGCCAAGATTACGAGCAGTACTTC	CASSQDYEQYF